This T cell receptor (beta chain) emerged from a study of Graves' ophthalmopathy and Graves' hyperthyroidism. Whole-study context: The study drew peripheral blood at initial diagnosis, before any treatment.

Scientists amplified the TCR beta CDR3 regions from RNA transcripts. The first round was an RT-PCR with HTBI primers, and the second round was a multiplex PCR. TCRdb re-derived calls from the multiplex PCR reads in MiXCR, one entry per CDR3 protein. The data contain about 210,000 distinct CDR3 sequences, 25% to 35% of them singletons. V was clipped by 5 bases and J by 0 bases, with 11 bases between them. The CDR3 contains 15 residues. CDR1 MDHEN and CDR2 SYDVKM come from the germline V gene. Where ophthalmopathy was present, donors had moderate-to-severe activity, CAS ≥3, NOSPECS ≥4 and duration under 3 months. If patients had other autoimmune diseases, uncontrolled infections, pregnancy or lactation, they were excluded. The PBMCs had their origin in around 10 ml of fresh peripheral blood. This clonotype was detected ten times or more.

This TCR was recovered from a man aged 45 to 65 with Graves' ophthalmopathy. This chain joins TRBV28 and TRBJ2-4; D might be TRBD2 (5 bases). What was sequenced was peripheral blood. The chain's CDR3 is CASSGGGLAKNIQYF. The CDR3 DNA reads TGTGCCAGCAGTGGAGGCGGGCTAGCCAAAAACATTCAGTACTTC. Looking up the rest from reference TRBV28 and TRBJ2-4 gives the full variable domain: DVKVTQSSRYLVKRTGEKVFLECVQDMDHENMFWYRQDPGLGLRLIYFSYDVKMKEKGDIPEGYSVSREKKERFSLILESASTNQTSMYLCASSGGGLAKNIQYFGAGTRLSVL.